This T cell receptor beta chain was observed in a study of CDR3 diversity in severe acne (dated by TCRdb to the late 2010s). Receptor libraries were prepared by PCR. The reads were generated on an Illumina HiSeq 2000. Clones were called with MiXCR by TCRdb after fastp trimmed the public reads at Q25, and only in-frame beta chains were retained. Entries are consolidated by CDR3 protein sequence, retaining the most common genes and DNA. The sample records tens of thousands of distinct CDR3 sequences, around 47% of which are singletons. The ten top clones hold 11% of the sample. As regards this clonotype: This receptor's antigen is unknown. No clone much larger than this one lies a single base away; base qualities are absent.

From its cysteine to its phenylalanine, the CDR3 spans 13 amino acids. Only the CDR3 part of the read is kept: 39 bases, read in frame from the first base. The germline V gene yields SQVTM for CDR1 and ANQGSEA for CDR2. The V and J ends are trimmed by 5 bases and 0 bases, leaving 11 bases between them. The sequence derives from a male donor with severe acne vulgaris. Rearrangement joined TRBV29-1 to TRBJ2-7; the D gene cannot be named for sure. Sequencing was done on a sample of blood. CDR3 sequence: CSVRAASSYEQYF. The DNA is as follows: TGCAGCGTTAGGGCGGCAAGCTCCTACGAGCAGTACTTC.